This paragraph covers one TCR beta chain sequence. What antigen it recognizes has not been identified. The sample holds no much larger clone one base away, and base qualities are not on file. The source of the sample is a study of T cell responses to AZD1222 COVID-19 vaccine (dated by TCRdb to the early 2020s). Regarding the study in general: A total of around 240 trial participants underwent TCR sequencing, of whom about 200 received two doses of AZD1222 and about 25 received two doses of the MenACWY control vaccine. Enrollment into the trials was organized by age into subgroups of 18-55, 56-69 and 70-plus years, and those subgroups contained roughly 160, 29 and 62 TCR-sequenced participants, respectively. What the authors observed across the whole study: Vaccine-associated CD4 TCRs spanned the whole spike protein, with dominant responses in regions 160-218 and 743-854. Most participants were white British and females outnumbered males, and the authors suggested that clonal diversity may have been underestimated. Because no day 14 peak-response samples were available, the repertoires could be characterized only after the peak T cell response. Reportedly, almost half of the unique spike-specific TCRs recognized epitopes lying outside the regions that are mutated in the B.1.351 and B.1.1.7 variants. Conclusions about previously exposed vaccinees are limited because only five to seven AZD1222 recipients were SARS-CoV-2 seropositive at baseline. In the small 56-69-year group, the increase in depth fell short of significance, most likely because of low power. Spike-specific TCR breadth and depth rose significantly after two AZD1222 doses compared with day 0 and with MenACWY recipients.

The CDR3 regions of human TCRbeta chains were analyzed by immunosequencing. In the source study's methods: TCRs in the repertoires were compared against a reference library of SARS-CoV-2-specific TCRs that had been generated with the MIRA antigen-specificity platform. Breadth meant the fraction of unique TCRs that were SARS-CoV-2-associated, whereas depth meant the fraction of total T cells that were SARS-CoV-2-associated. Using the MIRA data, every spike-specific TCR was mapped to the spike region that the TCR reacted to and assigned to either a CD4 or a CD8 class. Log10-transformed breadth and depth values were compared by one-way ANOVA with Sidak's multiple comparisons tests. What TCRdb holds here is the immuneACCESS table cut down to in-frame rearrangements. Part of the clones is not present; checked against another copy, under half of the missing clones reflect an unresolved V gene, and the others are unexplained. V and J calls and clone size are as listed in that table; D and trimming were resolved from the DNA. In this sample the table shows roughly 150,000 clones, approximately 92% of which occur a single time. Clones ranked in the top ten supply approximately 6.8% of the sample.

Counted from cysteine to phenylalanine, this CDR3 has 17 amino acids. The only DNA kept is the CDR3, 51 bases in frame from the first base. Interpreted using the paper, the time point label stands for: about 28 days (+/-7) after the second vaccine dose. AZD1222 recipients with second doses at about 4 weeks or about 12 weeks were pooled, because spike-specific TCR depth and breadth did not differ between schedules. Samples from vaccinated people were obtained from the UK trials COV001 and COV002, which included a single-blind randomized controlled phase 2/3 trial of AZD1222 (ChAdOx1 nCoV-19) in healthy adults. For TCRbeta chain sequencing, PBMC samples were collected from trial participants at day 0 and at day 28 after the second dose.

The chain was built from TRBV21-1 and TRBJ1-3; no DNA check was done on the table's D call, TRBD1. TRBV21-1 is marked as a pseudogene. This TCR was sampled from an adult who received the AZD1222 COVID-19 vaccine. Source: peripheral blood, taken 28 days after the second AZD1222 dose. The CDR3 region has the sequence CASSAMHRIWNGNTIYF. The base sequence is TGTGCCAGCAGCGCGATGCACAGGATTTGGAATGGAAACACCATATATTTT.